This is a list of T cell receptor beta chains from one sample in a study of chemoradiotherapy in HPV16-positive cancers. Sequenced by immunoSEQ multiplex PCR; TCRdb stores in-frame clones only, minus some. In the table there are under 15,000 clones, 81% of which are singletons. This material was acquired from a patient who underwent chemoradiotherapy. The receptor set was obtained from a human donor with HPV-associated anogenital cancer. The CDR3 runs from the conserved cysteine through the conserved F or W. The D gene is left open where the match is weak. A clone size is listed for some rows: how often the clone was seen (once, few, many), or a class if it is expanded.

V gene	D gene	clone size	J gene	CDR3 DNA	CDR3 protein
TRBV19	-	-	TRBJ1-5	TGTGCCACCGGGGGAGGTTATAGCAATCAGCCCCAGCATTTT	CATGGGYSNQPQHF
TRBV7-3	TRBD2	few	TRBJ2-2	TGTGCCAGCAGCTTAATAGCAACTAGCGGGTCGAACACCGGGGAGCTGTTTTTT	CASSLIATSGSNTGELFF
TRBV13	-	-	TRBJ2-7	TGTGCCAGCAGCTTCGCGGCTAGCGCTTTAGAGCAGTACTTC	CASSFAASALEQYF
TRBV21-1	-	few	TRBJ1-2	TGTGCCAGCAGTAATATCACAGGGGAGGGTGGCTACACCTTC	CASSNITGEGGYTF
TRBV6-1	-	-	TRBJ1-2	TGTGCCAGCAGTGAACAAGCTACAGGCCCCCTCCGGAGCTACACCTTC	CASSEQATGPLRSYTF
TRBV6-1	-	-	TRBJ1-2	TGTGCCAGCAGCATGGATTCAAACTATGGCTACACCTTC	CASSMDSNYGYTF
TRBV19	TRBD1	-	TRBJ1-5	TGTGCCAGTAGCCCTCTAGGGGGCGAATATTTAGGCAATCAGCCCCAGCATTTT	CASSPLGGEYLGNQPQHF
TRBV9	-	-	TRBJ2-7	TGTGCCAGCAGCGTAGGTTCATCCTACGAGCAGTACTTC	CASSVGSSYEQYF
TRBV4-2	TRBD1	-	TRBJ1-5	TGTGCCAGCAGCCAAGATGGATGGGGACAGACCAATCAGCCCCAGCATTTT	CASSQDGWGQTNQPQHF
TRBV9	-	few	TRBJ1-6	TGTGCCAGCAGCCTCGACAATTCACCCCTCCACTTT	CASSLDNSPLHF
TRBV11-2	-	-	TRBJ2-3	TGTGCCAGCAGCTTAAGATTCGGAGGGGACACAGATACGCAGTATTTT	CASSLRFGGDTDTQYF
TRBV6-1	-	-	TRBJ2-5	TGTGCCAGCTCTCCCCTGGGAAGGGAGACCCAGTACTTC	CASSPLGRETQYF
TRBV7-9	TRBD1	once	TRBJ2-3	TGTGCCAGCAGCTTGGACAGGGATGTTGATACGCAGTATTTT	CASSLDRDVDTQYF
TRBV6-5	-	-	TRBJ2-7	TGTGCCAGCAGTACTAGAGATCGAGCGTTCCACGAGCAGTACTTC	CASSTRDRAFHEQYF
TRBV4-1	-	-	TRBJ1-4	TGCGCCAGCAGCCAAGATGCCACCGGCACTTGGAGTGAAAAACTGTTTTTT	CASSQDATGTWSEKLFF
TRBV27	-	-	TRBJ2-1	TGTGCCACCAGGAGGGGGGGGGTAAACAATGAGCAGTTCTTC	CATRRGGVNNEQFF
TRBV4-1	TRBD1	few	TRBJ1-2	TGCGCCAGCAGCCAAGAGGGACAGGGGTATAACTATGGCTACACCTTC	CASSQEGQGYNYGYTF
TRBV5-1	-	-	TRBJ1-3	TGCGCCAGCAGCTTGACAGGGAACTCTGGAAACACCATATATTTT	CASSLTGNSGNTIYF
TRBV18	TRBD1	-	TRBJ1-2	TGTGCCAGCTCACCGCGGACAGGCGGCTCAGACTATGGCTACACCTTC	CASSPRTGGSDYGYTF
TRBV7-9	-	-	TRBJ1-4	TGTGCCAGCAGCCATATCGCAACTAATGAAAAACTGTTTTTT	CASSHIATNEKLFF
TRBV7-9	-	-	TRBJ1-1	TGTGCCAGCATCCGACGGGATCAGGGCAAAGCTTTCTTT	CASIRRDQGKAFF
TRBV29-1	-	once	TRBJ2-3	TGCAGCGTACCCATATGGGGCACAGATACGCAGTATTTT	CSVPIWGTDTQYF
TRBV5-4	-	-	TRBJ1-2	TGTGCCAGCAGCTTTGGGGTGGCCCGCTATGGCTACACCTTC	CASSFGVARYGYTF
TRBV9	-	-	TRBJ2-7	TGTGCCAGCAGCGTAGACCCAGGGGTCTATGACGAGCAGTACTTC	CASSVDPGVYDEQYF
TRBV5-1	TRBD2	once	TRBJ2-1	TGCGCCAGCAGCTTGTTTGCAGCGGGGGACCGCAATGAGCAGTTCTTC	CASSLFAAGDRNEQFF
TRBV5-4	-	-	TRBJ1-5	TGTGCCAGCAGCTTGTGGTCGGGGGAAACCTATCCGCTCAATCAGCCCCAGCATTTT	CASSLWSGETYPLNQPQHF
TRBV12-1	-	few	TRBJ2-1	TGTGCCAGCAGCCCGAGGGCAGATGGGAATGAGCAGTTCTTC	CASSPRADGNEQFF
TRBV6-6	-	-	TRBJ1-5	TGTGCCAGCACCCGATTTGAAAAGAGCAATCAGCCCCAGCATTTT	CASTRFEKSNQPQHF
TRBV19	-	-	TRBJ1-3	TGTGCCAGTAGTATTTTTCATGGAAACACCATATATTTT	CASSIFHGNTIYF
TRBV30	-	once	TRBJ2-7	TGTGCCTGGAGATATAACACCTACGAGCAGTACTTC	CAWRYNTYEQYF
TRBV28	TRBD1	-	TRBJ1-1	TGTGCCAGCAGGGGGAGTATGGGACAGGGATACGGCACTGAAGCTTTCTTT	CASRGSMGQGYGTEAFF
TRBV5-8	TRBD1	-	TRBJ2-7	TGTGCCAGCAGCTTAGGTTACGGACAGGGGGAATACGAGCAGTACTTC	CASSLGYGQGEYEQYF
TRBV9	-	-	TRBJ1-5	TGTGCCAGCAGCCCAGGGGTATTCGGCAATCAGCCCCAGCATTTT	CASSPGVFGNQPQHF
TRBV28	-	-	TRBJ1-6	TGTGCCAGCAAAGAGACGGTCTATAATTCACCCCTCCACTTT	CASKETVYNSPLHF
TRBV19	TRBD1	-	TRBJ1-5	TGTGCCAGTACCCAACAGGACAGGGGTAACAATCAGCCCCAGCATTTT	CASTQQDRGNNQPQHF
TRBV19	-	once	TRBJ1-5	TGCGCGACAAAGGGGTTTAGCAATCAGCCCCAGCATTTT	CATKGFSNQPQHF
TRBV28	TRBD1	-	TRBJ1-6	TGTGCCAGCAGTTTATTTGGACAGGGTATAATCAATTCACCCCTCCACTTT	CASSLFGQGIINSPLHF
TRBV9	TRBD1	-	TRBJ1-3	TGTGCCAGCAGCTTGGGACAGGGGGTTGCTGGAAACACCATATATTTT	CASSLGQGVAGNTIYF
TRBV11-2	-	-	TRBJ2-2	TGTGCCAGCAGCTTAGACTCCGGGACACCCGTCACCGGGGAGCTGTTTTTT	CASSLDSGTPVTGELFF
TRBV10-3	TRBD1	-	TRBJ2-4	TGTGCCATCAGTGAGTTAACAGGGGGTCTGGCCAAAAACATTCAGTACTTC	CAISELTGGLAKNIQYF
TRBV1	-	once	TRBJ1-2	TGCACCAGCAGCGCGCAAGACAGGGCGATCGAGGGCTACACCTTC	CTSSAQDRAIEGYTF
TRBV19	-	-	TRBJ1-2	TGTGCCAGTAGTGAGAGTAGAGAAAGCTATGGCTACACCTTC	CASSESRESYGYTF
TRBV4-2	-	once	TRBJ2-7	TGTGCCAGCAGCCAAGATCTGCTGGCCCACGAGCAGTACTTC	CASSQDLLAHEQYF
TRBV4-2	TRBD2	-	TRBJ2-7	TGTGCCAGCAGCCAAGATGTGGGGGAGGGCTACGAGCAGTACTTC	CASSQDVGEGYEQYF
TRBV2	-	-	TRBJ2-5	TGTGCCAGCAGGCTCGGACAAATGAGGGGAGAGACCCAGTACTTC	CASRLGQMRGETQYF
TRBV14	-	-	TRBJ2-2	TGTGCCAGCAGCCAAGACTCGCTCTTCGGGGAGCTGTTTTTT	CASSQDSLFGELFF
TRBV19	-	-	TRBJ2-3	TGTGCCAGTAACGATGGACAGGAGGGAGGAGATACGCAGTATTTT	CASNDGQEGGDTQYF
TRBV4-3	TRBD1	-	TRBJ1-2	TGCGCCAGCAGCCAAGACAGGGGGCATGGCTACACCTTC	CASSQDRGHGYTF
TRBV5-5	TRBD2	-	TRBJ2-5	TGTGCCAGCAGCTTGACCCCCGGGGGGGAGACCCAGTACTTC	CASSLTPGGETQYF
TRBV2	TRBD1	-	TRBJ1-1	TGTGCCAGCCAGACAGGGGCCATGAACACTGAAGCTTTCTTT	CASQTGAMNTEAFF
TRBV5-1	-	-	TRBJ1-3	TGCGCCAGCAGCTTGGTACCCGGGACGGGTGGCTCTGGAAACACCATATATTTT	CASSLVPGTGGSGNTIYF
TRBV19	-	-	TRBJ2-1	TGTGCCAGTAGTCCATCCCCAGGACTTTACAATGAGCAGTTCTTC	CASSPSPGLYNEQFF